This T cell receptor beta chain was sequenced during a study of blood T cell repertoires in COVID-19. CDR1 and CDR2 (germline): MNHEY, SMNVEV (reference sequence). Trimming took 7 bases from V and 2 from J, leaving 21 bases between them. The CDR3 contains 17 residues. TCRdb's copy holds only in-frame clones and misses some; the assay was immunoSEQ multiplex PCR. The data contain about 290,000 clones, roughly 89% of them singletons. The rearrangement uses TRBV27 and TRBJ2-1, with a weak D call TRBD2 (7 bases). The TCR sequence derives from a woman aged 40 to 55 who had recovered from COVID-19. The sequenced sample consisted of PBMCs or T cells enriched from blood (not recorded which). The CDR3 protein is CASKFQGGGPTYNEQFF. CDR3 in DNA: TGTGCCAGCAAATTCCAAGGGGGAGGGCCCACCTACAATGAGCAGTTCTTC.